The rows below give T cell receptor beta chains drawn from one sample of a study of OX40 agonist ivuxolimab in advanced cancers. Sequencing was performed with immunoSEQ multiplex PCR; in TCRdb, only in-frame clones are kept and a portion is missing. The sample holds tens of thousands of clones, approximately 83% seen once. The input for sequencing was CD4+ or CD8+ T cells sorted from blood, taken in a trial of the OX40 agonist ivuxolimab. Receptors originate from an adult with an advanced solid tumor such as melanoma, head and neck, liver or kidney cancer. Both conserved end residues are trimmed from each CDR3. A D gene is named only where the DNA matches it firmly.

CDR3: ASSLNLDEQF
V: TRBV7-9
D: -
J: TRBJ2-1

CDR3: ASSRGAAINGGETQY
V: TRBV5-1
D: -
J: TRBJ2-5

CDR3: ASSGARGRADTEAF
V: TRBV19
D: -
J: TRBJ1-1

CDR3: ASSLTRGTEATNEKLF
V: TRBV5-6
D: TRBD1
J: TRBJ1-4

CDR3: ASSLPQDGGGPEAF
V: TRBV7-9
D: -
J: TRBJ1-1

CDR3: ASSFRDIDNYGYT
V: TRBV6-6
D: -
J: TRBJ1-2

CDR3: ASSLGQLLGYNEQF
V: TRBV5-8
D: -
J: TRBJ2-1

CDR3: ASSEWSANYGYT
V: TRBV6-1
D: -
J: TRBJ1-2

CDR3: ASSLAWLGGSYEQY
V: TRBV7-2
D: -
J: TRBJ2-7

CDR3: ASSLASYEQY
V: TRBV5-6
D: -
J: TRBJ2-7

CDR3: ASSLGQGYGYT
V: TRBV7-9
D: TRBD1
J: TRBJ1-2

CDR3: ASSGGGSGVRNTEAF
V: TRBV4-1
D: -
J: TRBJ1-1

CDR3: ASSEYELGSSQY
V: TRBV2
D: -
J: TRBJ2-3

CDR3: ASSLSVPGTARDIQY
V: TRBV27
D: TRBD1
J: TRBJ2-4

CDR3: ASSLVRDEEF
V: TRBV11-2
D: -
J: TRBJ2-1

CDR3: ASSAGTLPGEELF
V: TRBV9
D: -
J: TRBJ2-2

CDR3: ASSQTYSRGQGYT
V: TRBV4-1
D: TRBD1
J: TRBJ1-2

CDR3: ASSNRDRNLSYT
V: TRBV7-9
D: TRBD1
J: TRBJ1-2

CDR3: ASSLRGRVNEQY
V: TRBV28
D: -
J: TRBJ2-7

CDR3: ASSVGLAYEQY
V: TRBV7-9
D: -
J: TRBJ2-7

CDR3: ASRVTDFTDEQY
V: TRBV5-1
D: -
J: TRBJ2-7

CDR3: ASTPDREINQPQH
V: TRBV6-6
D: -
J: TRBJ1-5

CDR3: ASSITVRTEAF
V: TRBV9
D: -
J: TRBJ1-1

CDR3: ASSELNQPQH
V: TRBV2
D: -
J: TRBJ1-5

CDR3: ASSGSNEKLF
V: TRBV6-5
D: -
J: TRBJ1-4

CDR3: ASSPGTISEQY
V: TRBV5-5
D: -
J: TRBJ2-7

CDR3: ASSLGKGYYGYT
V: TRBV11-2
D: -
J: TRBJ1-2

CDR3: ASSIDHRRGPAPNSGANVLT
V: TRBV19
D: -
J: TRBJ2-6

CDR3: ASRDSSSSYNEQF
V: TRBV10-3
D: -
J: TRBJ2-1

CDR3: ASSQEGGRDEQF
V: TRBV4-3
D: -
J: TRBJ2-1

CDR3: ASIVTAGGTEAF
V: TRBV19
D: -
J: TRBJ1-1

CDR3: AISESGWAYEQY
V: TRBV10-3
D: -
J: TRBJ2-7

CDR3: ASSVRGVGSAEAF
V: TRBV9
D: -
J: TRBJ1-1

CDR3: ASSLSIGDGYT
V: TRBV28
D: -
J: TRBJ1-2

CDR3: ASSLENLTGYT
V: TRBV5-4
D: -
J: TRBJ1-2

CDR3: ASSDRDRVYEQY
V: TRBV7-8
D: TRBD1
J: TRBJ2-7

CDR3: ASSQEGIGNYGYT
V: TRBV14
D: -
J: TRBJ1-2

CDR3: ASSQGAGDTQY
V: TRBV4-1
D: -
J: TRBJ2-3

CDR3: ASSRTGTGPYEQY
V: TRBV13
D: TRBD1
J: TRBJ2-7

CDR3: ASRPLDRGSSPLH
V: TRBV28
D: TRBD1
J: TRBJ1-6

CDR3: ASSPTGGGNQPQH
V: TRBV28
D: TRBD1
J: TRBJ1-5

CDR3: ASSIGTGGNSPLH
V: TRBV19
D: TRBD1
J: TRBJ1-6

CDR3: ASSFLGADYTEAF
V: TRBV5-6
D: -
J: TRBJ1-1

CDR3: ASSFTGILNYGYT
V: TRBV27
D: -
J: TRBJ1-2

CDR3: ASSQDRFGVGLAGANVLT
V: TRBV14
D: -
J: TRBJ2-6

CDR3: ASSQGSGTGGTGELF
V: TRBV4-1
D: TRBD1
J: TRBJ2-2

CDR3: ASSFSGQGTYGYT
V: TRBV28
D: TRBD1
J: TRBJ1-2

CDR3: ASSPDRDYGYT
V: TRBV11-2
D: TRBD1
J: TRBJ1-2

CDR3: ASSLGNGYGYT
V: TRBV13
D: -
J: TRBJ1-2

CDR3: ASSTPSGGLLEQY
V: TRBV19
D: TRBD2
J: TRBJ2-7

CDR3: ASSLDPRSTDTQY
V: TRBV5-1
D: -
J: TRBJ2-3

CDR3: ASSFRGQGIHEQY
V: TRBV28
D: TRBD1
J: TRBJ2-7

CDR3: ASSEYGGGLQETQY
V: TRBV6-1
D: -
J: TRBJ2-5

CDR3: ASSELNGSVDTQY
V: TRBV6-1
D: -
J: TRBJ2-3

CDR3: ASSQVNTQY
V: TRBV4-1
D: -
J: TRBJ2-3

CDR3: ASRSMGAAGELF
V: TRBV11-2
D: -
J: TRBJ2-2

CDR3: ASSQSGWTDTQY
V: TRBV4-1
D: -
J: TRBJ2-3